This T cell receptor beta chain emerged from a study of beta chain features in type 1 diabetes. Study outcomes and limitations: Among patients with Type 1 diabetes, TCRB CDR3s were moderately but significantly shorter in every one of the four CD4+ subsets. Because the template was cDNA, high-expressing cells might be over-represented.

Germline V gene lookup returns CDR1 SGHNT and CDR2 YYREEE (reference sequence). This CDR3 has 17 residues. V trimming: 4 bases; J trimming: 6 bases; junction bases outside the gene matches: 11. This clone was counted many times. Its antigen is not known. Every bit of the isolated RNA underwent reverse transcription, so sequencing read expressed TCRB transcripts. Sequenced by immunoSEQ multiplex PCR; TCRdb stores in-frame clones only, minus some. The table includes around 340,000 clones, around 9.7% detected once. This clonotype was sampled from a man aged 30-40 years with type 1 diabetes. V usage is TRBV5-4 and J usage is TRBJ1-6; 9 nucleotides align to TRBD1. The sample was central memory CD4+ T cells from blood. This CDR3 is CASSRTMGQGVNSPLHF. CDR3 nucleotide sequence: TGTGCCAGCAGCCGTACGATGGGACAGGGAGTTAATTCACCCCTCCACTTT.